A selection of T cell receptor beta chains follows, all from one sample in a study of CD8 T cells in Susac syndrome. TCRdb reprocessed the immunoSEQ multiplex PCR reads via MiXCR and lists one record per CDR3 protein. The sample records tens of thousands of distinct CDR3 sequences, over 85% being singletons. The sequencing sample was made of CD8+ T cells from PBMCs. The origin of the receptors is a human donor in good health. Both conserved end residues are trimmed from each CDR3. Each record gives: J gene, V gene, CDR3 protein.

J: TRBJ1-3
V: TRBV3-1
CDR3: ASSATGGSGNTIY

J: TRBJ2-3
V: TRBV27
CDR3: ASSLGDRGLNTQY

J: TRBJ2-7
V: TRBV28
CDR3: ASSLYNLGTGFNEQY

J: TRBJ2-7
V: TRBV27
CDR3: ASSFGQFPTYEQY

J: TRBJ2-7
V: TRBV27
CDR3: ASTNTGAHLYEQY

J: TRBJ2-2
V: TRBV7-9
CDR3: ASSLDRTGELF

J: TRBJ2-5
V: TRBV6-6
CDR3: ASSRLHEGETQY

J: TRBJ2-3
V: TRBV4-1
CDR3: ASSQEPHGTDTQY

J: TRBJ2-2
V: TRBV23-1
CDR3: ASSQYGSTGELF

J: TRBJ2-1
V: TRBV24-1
CDR3: ATSDYGRAYNEQF

J: TRBJ1-4
V: TRBV29-1
CDR3: SVSTANEKLF

J: TRBJ2-6
V: TRBV7-9
CDR3: ASSWTISVYSGANVLT

J: TRBJ2-1
V: TRBV6-4
CDR3: ASSETSANNEQF

J: TRBJ2-2
V: TRBV23-1
CDR3: ASYGLNTGELF

J: TRBJ1-5
V: TRBV2
CDR3: ASGGFSQPQH

J: TRBJ2-1
V: TRBV6-4
CDR3: ASSDSDSNEQF

J: TRBJ2-7
V: TRBV4-1
CDR3: ASSREYGTALYEQY

J: TRBJ2-7
V: TRBV2
CDR3: ASSDWGYEQY

J: TRBJ1-1
V: TRBV28
CDR3: ASSPGGGLDTEAF

J: TRBJ1-3
V: TRBV27
CDR3: ASSHRQAGDTIY

J: TRBJ2-1
V: TRBV27
CDR3: ASRLAGANEQF

J: TRBJ2-1
V: TRBV3-1
CDR3: ASRQQGFYEQF

J: TRBJ1-1
V: TRBV13
CDR3: ASSLGIGAVNTEAF

J: TRBJ1-5
V: TRBV7-9
CDR3: ASTSLAGDQPQH

J: TRBJ2-3
V: TRBV15
CDR3: ATGRGGGSTDTQY

J: TRBJ2-2
V: TRBV27
CDR3: ASSPSGGRNTGELF

J: TRBJ2-7
V: TRBV6-6
CDR3: ASSAPGGEQY

J: TRBJ2-2
V: TRBV29-1
CDR3: SVEEGGRTGELF

J: TRBJ2-7
V: TRBV13
CDR3: ASSLGVEQY

J: TRBJ1-1
V: TRBV28
CDR3: ASSSMNTEAF

J: TRBJ2-1
V: TRBV5-6
CDR3: ASSSLAGGEQF

J: TRBJ2-6
V: TRBV23-1
CDR3: ASSQSWDLAVANVLT

J: TRBJ2-4
V: TRBV25-1
CDR3: ASSDTGSKNIQY

J: TRBJ2-7
V: TRBV28
CDR3: ASTSLGRSYEQY

J: TRBJ2-3
V: TRBV27
CDR3: ASSFGGTDTQY

J: TRBJ2-3
V: TRBV7-9
CDR3: ASSLLADTQY

J: TRBJ2-7
V: TRBV30
CDR3: AWDLGTGSYEQY

J: TRBJ2-2
V: TRBV19
CDR3: ASSMWMTMGTGELF

J: TRBJ1-2
V: TRBV9
CDR3: ASSVGGQGESST

J: TRBJ2-1
V: TRBV7-6
CDR3: ASSLEVTVYNEQF

J: TRBJ1-2
V: TRBV3-1
CDR3: ASSQGTLGIEGYT

J: TRBJ2-3
V: TRBV2
CDR3: ASKRRGRGDTQY

J: TRBJ2-5
V: TRBV7-8
CDR3: ASSLIQKETQY

J: TRBJ1-5
V: TRBV3-1
CDR3: ASSQGDSNQPQH

J: TRBJ2-7
V: TRBV7-6
CDR3: ASSSRDIAGLEQY